Following are 15 T cell receptor beta chains from one sample sequenced in a study of regulatory T cells in long-lasting Graves disease. In building TCR beta libraries, iRepertoire HTBI primers were used together with Arm-PCR of CDR3 regions. TCRdb analysed the multiplex PCR reads with MiXCR anew, one entry per CDR3 protein. The sample consists of approximately 460,000 distinct CDR3 sequences, less than 20% of them appearing once. Time point in this sample: newly diagnosed GD, antithyroid drugs for less than 3 months. Following extraction of RNA from PBMCs, that RNA was used to make the TCR library. These sequences were also reported in another study, on T cells in Graves' hyperthyroidism and ophthalmopathy.

The sample consisted of peripheral blood mononuclear cells (PBMCs), taken at new diagnosis, from a patient treated with antithyroid drugs. The receptor source for this set is a woman between 25 and 40 years old with Graves disease.

The chain uses TRBV25-1 and TRBJ2-7, with D perhaps TRBD2 (6 bases). Trimming left V 6 bases short and J 8 bases short, with 20 bases between. Germline CDR1 is MGHDK and CDR2 is SYGVNS. The CDR3 totals 14 residues. DNA for the CDR3: TGTGCCAGCAGCGTTAGCTACTCGGGAGCGCAGCAGTACTTC. It yields the protein CASSVSYSGAQQYF.

Comments on this clonotype: A read error may be the cause here, since a much bigger clone is one base away. The rearrangement links TRBV3-1 to TRBJ1-1, with unresolved D. Germline V CDR1 and CDR2: LGHDT, YNNKEL (reference sequence). V lost 3 bases to trimming and J lost 5 bases, with 16 bases between them. This CDR3 spans 15 amino acids. The CDR3 DNA sequence: TGTGCCAGCAGCCACCCAGCGGGGAAAGGGACTGAAGCTTTCTTT. Its protein product is CASSHPAGKGTEAFF.

The J gene is TRBJ2-7, the V gene TRBV20-1, with 10 bases fitting TRBD2. V dropped 3 bases and J dropped 3; count of bases not matched to a gene: 8. Germline V gene lookup returns CDR1 DFQATT and CDR2 SNEGSKA (reference sequence). The CDR3 runs 15 residues. The CDR3 nucleotides are TGCAGTGCTAGCTTGGCTAGCGGGAGAATCTACGAGCAGTACTTC. As protein: CSASLASGRIYEQYF.

This clonotype was counted between two and nine times. The chain links TRBV7-2 to TRBJ2-1, with 7 positions matching TRBD1. Trimming took 2 bases from V and 5 from J; bases not matched to a gene: 12. The CDR3 spans 17 residues. Germline assignment: CDR1 SGHTA and CDR2 FQGNSA. Here the CDR3 DNA reads TGTGCCAGCAGCTTAAGGCGCCAGACAGGGATGAACAATGAGCAGTTCTTC. Protein: CASSLRRQTGMNNEQFF.

In this sample, this clonotype turned up many times. The chain joins TRBV13 to TRBJ2-1, with 8 bases lining up with TRBD2. Germline V gene lookup returns CDR1 PRHDT and CDR2 FYEKMQ (reference sequence). With V trimmed by 5 bases and J by 5 bases, 11 bases remained unmatched. This CDR3 region has 16 residues. The CDR3: CASSGRTGTRNNEQFF. The CDR3 nucleotides read TGTGCCAGCAGCGGGCGGACCGGGACTAGGAACAATGAGCAGTTCTTC.

This clonotype has a count of ten or more. The chain combines TRBV12-3 or TRBV12-4 with TRBJ2-7; no definite D call. The CDR3 consists of 11 residues. Trimming removed 3 bases at V and 7 bases at J, with 7 bases between. This chain's CDR3 is CASSFALEQYF. The CDR3 region has the DNA TGTGCCAGCAGTTTTGCGTTAGAGCAGTACTTC.

The V gene is TRBV12-3 or TRBV12-4, the J gene TRBJ2-2, with 11 bases fitting TRBD2. This CDR3 has 15 amino acids. The V gene end was trimmed by 8 bases and the J gene end by 1 base; junction bases not matched to a gene: 3. This CDR3 is CASAGTSGNTGELFF. The CDR3 coding sequence is TGTGCCAGCGCAGGGACTAGCGGGAACACCGGGGAGCTGTTTTTT.

This clonotype was counted ten times or more. The chain links TRBV9 to TRBJ1-2; TRBD1 matches at 7 bases. With V trimmed by 0 bases and J by 4 bases, 3 bases remained unmatched. The CDR3 consists of 14 residues. From germline, CDR1 is SGDLS and CDR2 YYNGEE. The CDR3 region has the DNA TGTGCCAGCAGCGTAGCCCAGGGGGGCTATGGCTACACCTTC. This sequence encodes CASSVAQGGYGYTF. The full variable domain, with the rest looked up from reference TRBV9 and TRBJ1-2, is DSGVTQTPKHLITATGQRVTLRCSPRSGDLSVYWYQQSLDQGLQFLIQYYNGEERAKGNILERFSAQQFPDLHSELNLSSLELGDSALYFCASSVAQGGYGYTFGSGTRLTVV.

There are many counts of this clonotype. The chain recombines TRBV6-9 with TRBJ2-7; 12 bases map to TRBD2. The CDR3 spans 15 residues. V gave up 3 bases and J gave up 9 bases; unmatched junction bases: 9. Germline CDR1 is MNHGY and CDR2 is SVAAGI. The chain's CDR3 is CASSYYPGLAGVQYF. CDR3 nucleotides: TGTGCCAGCAGTTACTATCCGGGACTAGCGGGTGTGCAGTACTTC.

This clonotype was counted ten times or more. The chain uses TRBV6-5 and TRBJ2-7; TRBD2 aligns across 8 bases. After removal of 0 bases from V and 6 bases from J, the junction contained 7 bases not matched to a gene. This CDR3 is 15 amino acids long. Germline V lookup: CDR1 MNHEY, CDR2 SVGAGI. The CDR3 region is CASSYSRLAGGEQYF. DNA of the CDR3: TGTGCCAGCAGTTACTCTCGGCTAGCGGGCGGCGAGCAGTACTTC.

The chain couples TRBV5-4 to TRBJ2-2; D not certain. Trimming shortened V by 7 bases and J by 7 bases, and 8 bases separated the two germline ends. Per the germline V gene, CDR1 is SGHNT and CDR2 is YYREEE (reference sequence). CDR3 length equals 11 residues. In DNA, the CDR3 is TGTGCCAGCCTTTTGGGCGGGGAGCTGTTTTTT. Protein sequence: CASLLGGELFF.

There are a few counts of this clonotype. V is TRBV10-3 and J is TRBJ2-2, with D possibly being TRBD1 or TRBD2 (7 bases each). The CDR3 is 14 residues long. Germline V lookup: CDR1 ENHRY, CDR2 SYGVKD. Trimming took 3 bases from V and 7 from J, leaving 12 bases between them. CDR3: CAISDQGGGGELFF. The CDR3 region has the DNA TGTGCCATCAGTGACCAGGGGGGGGGCGGGGAGCTGTTTTTT.

This clonotype was found many times. V is TRBV5-1 and J is TRBJ2-5; 7 nucleotides line up with TRBD1. From germline, CDR1 is SGHRS and CDR2 YFSETQ. Losses at the gene ends were 6 bases for V and 1 base for J; bases not matched to a gene: 9. CDR3 length: 15 amino acids. DNA for the CDR3: TGCGCCAGCACCACAGGGGTTAACCGCCAAGAGACCCAGTACTTC. Its protein is CASTTGVNRQETQYF.

The rearrangement links TRBV10-1 to TRBJ2-7; 7 bases fit TRBD1. Germline V gives CDR1 WNHNN, CDR2 SYGVQD (reference sequence). The V segment lost 5 bases and the J segment 12 bases; nucleotides outside the gene matches: 10. This CDR3 spans 12 amino acids. The CDR3 protein is CASSSYTGVLYF. CDR3 DNA sequence: TGCGCCAGCAGTTCATATACAGGGGTTCTGTACTTC.

There are many counts of this clonotype. The genes are TRBV7-9 and TRBJ2-1; D uncertain. V was pared by 1 base and J by 7 bases, with 11 bases between. Germline V gene sequence: CDR1 SEHNR, CDR2 FQNEAQ (reference sequence). The CDR3 runs 14 residues. The CDR3 nucleotides are TGTGCCAGCAGCTTAGGAGGCCTCCGAAATGAGCAGTTCTTC. Its translation: CASSLGGLRNEQFF. Drawing the rest from reference TRBV7-9 and TRBJ2-1, the complete variable domain is DTGVSQNPRHKITKRGQNVTFRCDPISEHNRLYWYRQTLGQGPEFLTYFQNEAQLEKSRLLSDRFSAERPKGSFSTLEIQRTEQGDSAMYLCASSLGGLRNEQFFGPGTRLTVL.